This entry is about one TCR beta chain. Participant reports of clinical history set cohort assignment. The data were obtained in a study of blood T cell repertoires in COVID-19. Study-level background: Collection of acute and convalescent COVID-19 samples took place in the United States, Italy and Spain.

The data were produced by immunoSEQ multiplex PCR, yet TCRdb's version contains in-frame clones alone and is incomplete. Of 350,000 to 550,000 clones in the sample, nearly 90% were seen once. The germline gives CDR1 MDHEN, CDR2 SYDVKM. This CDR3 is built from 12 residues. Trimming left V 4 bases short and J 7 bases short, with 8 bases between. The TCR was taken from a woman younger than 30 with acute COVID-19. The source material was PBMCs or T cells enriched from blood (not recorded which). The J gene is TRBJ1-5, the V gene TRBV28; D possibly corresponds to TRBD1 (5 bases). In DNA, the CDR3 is TGTGCCAGCAGTTCCAGGGTACAGCCCCAGCATTTT. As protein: CASSSRVQPQHF.